This T cell receptor (beta chain) was profiled in a study of T cell responses to AZD1222 COVID-19 vaccine (dated by TCRdb to the early 2020s). In terms of the full investigation: AZD1222 recipients with second doses at about 4 weeks or about 12 weeks were pooled, because spike-specific TCR depth and breadth did not differ between schedules. A total of 230 to 250 trial participants underwent TCR sequencing, of whom some 210 received two doses of AZD1222 and roughly 25 received two doses of the MenACWY control vaccine. Trial participants were enrolled into age subgroups of 18-55, 56-69 and 70-plus years, which contained about 150, 28 and 57 TCR-sequenced participants, respectively. The investigation overall reported the following: Because no day 14 peak-response samples were available, repertoires were characterized only after the peak T cell response. Nearly half of unique spike-specific TCRs reportedly recognized epitopes outside regions mutated in the B.1.351 and B.1.1.7 variants. After two AZD1222 doses, spike-specific TCR breadth and depth were significantly higher than at day 0 and than in MenACWY recipients. CD4 TCRs associated with the vaccine covered the entire spike protein, and the dominant responses were in regions 160-218 and 743-854. The 56-69-year group was small, and its depth increase did not reach significance, likely because of low power. Participants were mostly white British, with more females than males. The authors suggested clonal diversity may have been underestimated. Only five or six AZD1222 recipients were SARS-CoV-2 seropositive at baseline, limiting conclusions about previously exposed vaccinees.

The CDR3 regions of human TCRbeta chains were analyzed by immunosequencing. On the authors' methods: Repertoire TCRs were checked for matches against a reference library of SARS-CoV-2-specific TCRs that had been generated using the MIRA antigen-specificity platform. Breadth meant the fraction of unique TCRs that were SARS-CoV-2-associated, whereas depth meant the fraction of total T cells that were SARS-CoV-2-associated. Using the MIRA data, every spike-specific TCR was mapped to the spike region that the TCR reacted to and assigned to either a CD4 or a CD8 class. Log10-transformed breadth and depth values were compared by one-way ANOVA with Sidak's multiple comparisons tests. The table comes from immuneACCESS by way of TCRdb, which keeps in-frame sequences with V and J called. Part of the clones is missing from these tables; in studies checked, under half for an unresolved V gene and the rest for unknown reasons. V, J and clone size derive from that table, while D and trimming were established from the DNA sequence. Counted in this sample were around 62,000 clones; 70% to 90% of them appeared once. Together, the top ten hold approximately 5% of the sample.

As for this clone: The antigen it binds to is not known. The record has no base qualities; no much larger clone is one base away.

The CDR3 spans 14 residues, from the cysteine through the phenylalanine. Only the CDR3 DNA is retained, 42 bases long and in frame from the first base. Taken from the germline V gene, the CDR1 and CDR2 loops are KGHDR and SFDVKD. V is pared back by 6 bases and J by 3 bases, with 10 bases lying between the germline termini. Per the publication, the time point label means: baseline before first vaccination. Vaccinee samples came from UK trials COV001 and COV002, including a single-blind randomized controlled phase 2/3 trial of AZD1222 (ChAdOx1 nCoV-19) in healthy adults. Trial participant PBMC samples were collected at day 0 and day 28 after the second dose for TCRbeta chain sequencing.

This material consisted of peripheral blood, taken on day 0 of AZD1222 vaccination. This sequence uses TRBV24-1 and TRBJ2-2; a tentative D match to TRBD1 spans 6 bases. The clonotype was recovered from an adult in good health. The CDR3 region reads CATSLGGDTGELFF. At the DNA level, the sequence is TGTGCCACCAGTTTAGGGGGAGACACCGGGGAGCTGTTTTTT.